Detailed here is one TCR beta chain. Its antigen is unidentified. This sample is drawn from a study of regulatory T cells in long-lasting Graves disease. Turning to the study itself: Persistent Graves' disease meant over 5 years of antithyroid drugs with positive TSH receptor antibodies. Study conclusions and caveats: Tissue studied was limited to peripheral blood, excluding thyroid tissue. Among the persistent patients, 2,741 public clonotypes were shared, more than the approximately 1,000 shared among new patients.

In building TCR beta libraries, iRepertoire HTBI primers were used together with Arm-PCR of CDR3 regions. TCRdb redid the calling of the multiplex PCR reads with MiXCR, one entry per CDR3 protein. The repertoire has a few hundred thousand distinct CDR3 sequences, roughly 23% of them found once; the top ten carry about 12%. Time point meaning: persistent/refractory GD, antithyroid drugs over 5 years with positive TRAb. Researchers made the TCR library from RNA that was extracted from PBMCs. Patients met American Thyroid Association criteria for Graves' disease. Trimming cost V 3 bases and J 0 bases; bases outside gene matches: 9. CDR1 and CDR2 (germline): DFQATT, SNEGSKA (reference sequence). The CDR3 extends over 16 amino acids.

This receptor was taken from a female donor with Graves disease. The chain employs TRBV20-1 and TRBJ2-3; 7 bases are shared with TRBD2. Material: peripheral blood mononuclear cells (PBMCs), obtained when the disease was refractory, from a patient treated with antithyroid drugs. The CDR3 DNA sequence: TGCAGTGCTAGTGGGCGGGGGACCACTAGCACAGATACGCAGTATTTT. Protein: CSASGRGTTSTDTQYF.